This T cell receptor beta chain was retrieved from a study of blood T cell repertoires in COVID-19. Overall study context: Acute and convalescent COVID-19 samples came from the United States, Italy and Spain. From T cells, B-cell-depleted T cells, or PBMCs came the material, which was cDNA or gDNA.

The CDR3 extends over 17 amino acids. CDR1 and CDR2 (germline): MGHRA, YSYEKL. Trimming pared 0 bases from V and 0 bases from J, leaving 12 bases between. Original handling: Nucleated cell number was recorded as an estimate derived from reference gene primer amplification. Clones were sequenced by immunoSEQ multiplex PCR, and TCRdb holds only the in-frame ones, with some missing. D and trimming come from the DNA, and the V and J calls and clone size come from that table. The sample includes more than 35,000 clones, approximately 85% of them seen just once. This clone showed up just a few times. This clonotype originated in a man between 65 and 80 years old with acute or convalescent COVID-19. Sequenced material: peripheral blood. This rearrangement joins TRBV4-1 to TRBJ2-1, with D unresolved. In nucleotides, the CDR3 is TGCGCCAGCAGCCAAGATTCCCCCGCTAGCTCCTACAATGAGCAGTTCTTC. As protein: CASSQDSPASSYNEQFF.